This is a list of T cell receptor beta chains from one sample in a study of T cell repertoires in cytomegalovirus infection. Their antigens are not known. One entry per CDR3 protein, called by TCRdb with MiXCR from the reads. This table has hundreds of thousands of distinct CDR3 sequences, 30% to 40% appearing once. The sequencing used cultured CD8+ T cells from PBMCs, collected from culture after CMV antigen stimulation. Source of these receptors: a human donor in good health (CMV status not recorded). Some clones in this sample may be carry-over from other donors' samples. Both conserved end residues are part of each CDR3. Fields, in order: CDR3 DNA, CDR3 protein, clone size, J gene, V gene, D gene. D genes are given only for firm matches. Clone size appears in some rows only: once, few, many, or a class for an expanded clone.

DNA: TGTGCCAGTAGTATAGGAGGGGCCGACAATCAGCCCCAGCATTTT
CDR3: CASSIGGADNQPQHF
size: .
J: TRBJ1-5
V: TRBV19
D: .

DNA: TGTGCCAGCAGCTTCTCTGGCAGTAGCACAGATACGCAGTATTTT
CDR3: CASSFSGSSTDTQYF
size: many
J: TRBJ2-3
V: TRBV7-8
D: .

DNA: TGTGCCAGCAGCTATATCGGGGCCCAAGAGACCCAGTACTTC
CDR3: CASSYIGAQETQYF
size: many
J: TRBJ2-5
V: TRBV7-9
D: .

DNA: TGTGCCAGCAGCTTGCTTAGGGAGCCGAGGCTAAATGAGCAGTTCTTC
CDR3: CASSLLREPRLNEQFF
size: few
J: TRBJ2-1
V: TRBV11-2
D: .

DNA: TGTGCCAGTAGTATGGCAGGGAACTACAATGAGCAGTTCTTC
CDR3: CASSMAGNYNEQFF
size: .
J: TRBJ2-1
V: TRBV19
D: .

DNA: TGTGCCAGCAGTTTATTCTCCAAGGTCCCACAGTACTTC
CDR3: CASSLFSKVPQYF
size: .
J: TRBJ2-7
V: TRBV27
D: .

DNA: TGTGCCAGCAGCGTAACAGGGGGAGTAAACACCGGGGAGCTGTTTTTT
CDR3: CASSVTGGVNTGELFF
size: few
J: TRBJ2-2
V: TRBV7-6
D: TRBD1

DNA: TGTGCCTGCAACCGGGGCGGGGGGGCGGAGACCCAGTACTTC
CDR3: CACNRGGGAETQYF
size: .
J: TRBJ2-5
V: TRBV7-2
D: TRBD2

DNA: TGTGCCACCAGCAGGAGGGGGTTAACTAGCACAGATACGCAGTATTTT
CDR3: CATSRRGLTSTDTQYF
size: .
J: TRBJ2-3
V: TRBV15
D: .

DNA: TGTGCCAGCAGTCCAGGGACAGGGCGACAAGAGACCCAGTACTTC
CDR3: CASSPGTGRQETQYF
size: .
J: TRBJ2-5
V: TRBV27
D: TRBD1

DNA: TGCAGTGCTTGCAGAGGGAACACTGAAGCTTTCTTT
CDR3: CSACRGNTEAFF
size: .
J: TRBJ1-1
V: TRBV20-1
D: .

DNA: TGTGCCAGCAGTAAACGATGGACTAGCTTCACAGATACGCAGTATTTT
CDR3: CASSKRWTSFTDTQYF
size: few
J: TRBJ2-3
V: TRBV28
D: TRBD2

DNA: TGTGCCAGCAGCTTAGCGCGCGACAGGGGTTCGGAGACCCAGTACTTC
CDR3: CASSLARDRGSETQYF
size: many
J: TRBJ2-5
V: TRBV7-6
D: TRBD1

DNA: TGTGCCAGCAGCTTAGAGCAGGGGGAGAACACTGAAGCTTTCTTT
CDR3: CASSLEQGENTEAFF
size: many
J: TRBJ1-1
V: TRBV7-6
D: TRBD1

DNA: TGTGCCACCAGGATGACTAGCGGGGAAGATAAGGAGACCCAGTACTTC
CDR3: CATRMTSGEDKETQYF
size: .
J: TRBJ2-5
V: TRBV15
D: TRBD2

DNA: TGTGCCAGCAGTCCGGGGACGGGGACTGAGCAGTTCTTC
CDR3: CASSPGTGTEQFF
size: .
J: TRBJ2-1
V: TRBV12-3/TRBV12-4
D: .

DNA: TGTGCCAGCAGTGAAGGTTGGACAGGGTCCTACGAGCAGTACTTC
CDR3: CASSEGWTGSYEQYF
size: .
J: TRBJ2-7
V: TRBV2
D: TRBD1

DNA: TGTGCCAGCAGCCCTAGGACAGGGGGCCTTAATGAAAAACTGTTTTTT
CDR3: CASSPRTGGLNEKLFF
size: .
J: TRBJ1-4
V: TRBV7-9
D: TRBD1

DNA: TGTGCCAGCAGCCAACGACAGGGCAGATTCGCAGCCGGGGCCAACGTCCTGACTTTC
CDR3: CASSQRQGRFAAGANVLTF
size: .
J: TRBJ2-6
V: TRBV7-9
D: TRBD1

DNA: TGTGCCAGCTCTCAGGGGACAGGGGGCAGCCGGTACAATGAGCAGTTCTTC
CDR3: CASSQGTGGSRYNEQFF
size: .
J: TRBJ2-1
V: TRBV18
D: TRBD1

DNA: TGCGCCAGCAGCCCTAAGACTAGTCCGATCATCGATGAGCAGTTCTTC
CDR3: CASSPKTSPIIDEQFF
size: .
J: TRBJ2-1
V: TRBV5-1
D: .

DNA: TGTGCCAGCAGCACCGGACCCAATCAGCCCCAGCATTTT
CDR3: CASSTGPNQPQHF
size: many
J: TRBJ1-5
V: TRBV7-3
D: .

DNA: TGTGCCAGCAGTTTTTCCCGACTAGCGGGGGGGAAGGATACGCAGTATTTT
CDR3: CASSFSRLAGGKDTQYF
size: few
J: TRBJ2-3
V: TRBV6-6
D: TRBD2

DNA: TGTGCCAGCAGTTTTGACAGTTATAATTCACCCCTCCACTTT
CDR3: CASSFDSYNSPLHF
size: many
J: TRBJ1-6
V: TRBV7-6
D: .

DNA: TGTGCCAGTAGTTCCCACGGTGGGGGGGTGAATTCACCCCTCCACTTT
CDR3: CASSSHGGGVNSPLHF
size: .
J: TRBJ1-6
V: TRBV19
D: .

DNA: TGTGCCAGCAGCTTAGGGCCCAGGGGCTCGAACACTGAAGCTTTCTTT
CDR3: CASSLGPRGSNTEAFF
size: few
J: TRBJ1-1
V: TRBV7-6
D: .

DNA: TGTGCCAGCAGTCGGAGCATTAGCAATCAGCCCCAGCATTTT
CDR3: CASSRSISNQPQHF
size: .
J: TRBJ1-5
V: TRBV27
D: .

DNA: TGTGCCAGCACCTCAGTGCGTTATGGCTACACCTTC
CDR3: CASTSVRYGYTF
size: .
J: TRBJ1-2
V: TRBV12-3/TRBV12-4
D: .

DNA: TGTGCCAGCAGTTTAGGCCCCTCTGGGGGCAATCAGCCCCAGCATTTT
CDR3: CASSLGPSGGNQPQHF
size: few
J: TRBJ1-5
V: TRBV6-6
D: .

DNA: TGTGCCAGCAGAACGCGGGATCGGCTATACACTGAAGCTTTCTTT
CDR3: CASRTRDRLYTEAFF
size: few
J: TRBJ1-1
V: TRBV6-5
D: .

DNA: TGTGCCAGCAGTTTCTTCGTGGAGGGGGGGGAGGTGGATAAAGGAGGTGATGAAAAACTGTTTTTT
CDR3: CASSFFVEGGEVDKGGDEKLFF
size: .
J: TRBJ1-4
V: TRBV12-3/TRBV12-4
D: .

DNA: TGTGCCAGTAGTATATTCCCCCAAGGGTTCAATGAGCAGTTCTTC
CDR3: CASSIFPQGFNEQFF
size: few
J: TRBJ2-1
V: TRBV19
D: .

DNA: TGTGCCAGCAGTGAAATGGGACTTCCCGCCTACAATGAGCAGTTCTTC
CDR3: CASSEMGLPAYNEQFF
size: .
J: TRBJ2-1
V: TRBV6-1
D: .

DNA: TGTGCCAGCAGCTCAAGACAGGGGAGGAACACAGATACGCAGTATTTT
CDR3: CASSSRQGRNTDTQYF
size: few
J: TRBJ2-3
V: TRBV7-6
D: TRBD1

DNA: TGTGCCAGCAGCTTGGTCGGACAGGGCCAATCACCCCTCCACTTT
CDR3: CASSLVGQGQSPLHF
size: .
J: TRBJ1-6
V: TRBV5-8
D: TRBD1

DNA: TGTGCCAGCAACTTAGAGACAGGAGAGACCCAGTACTTC
CDR3: CASNLETGETQYF
size: .
J: TRBJ2-5
V: TRBV7-9
D: .

DNA: TGTGCCAGCAGTTACTCGATTCTAAGGGACAGGGGTGGAGCAGATACGCAGTATTTT
CDR3: CASSYSILRDRGGADTQYF
size: once
J: TRBJ2-3
V: TRBV6-2/TRBV6-3
D: TRBD1

DNA: TGTGCCAGCAGCGTATCCTGGAGCTCCTACGAGCAGTACTTC
CDR3: CASSVSWSSYEQYF
size: .
J: TRBJ2-7
V: TRBV9
D: .

DNA: TGTGCCAGCAGACACCCTGCTGGGCCAGCTGGCTACACCTTC
CDR3: CASRHPAGPAGYTF
size: many
J: TRBJ1-2
V: TRBV12-3/TRBV12-4
D: .

DNA: TGTGCCAGCAGCAGTTCCGACTCCTACAATGAGCAGTTCTTC
CDR3: CASSSSDSYNEQFF
size: few
J: TRBJ2-1
V: TRBV28
D: .

DNA: TGTGCCAGCAGTGAAGCTTCCCGTTACGAGGTGAGCAATCAGCCCCAGCATTTT
CDR3: CASSEASRYEVSNQPQHF
size: .
J: TRBJ1-5
V: TRBV6-1
D: .

DNA: TGTGCCAGCAGTTCCTCGGGGGAAGCGGGCGGGGTGAAAGAGACCCAGTACTTC
CDR3: CASSSSGEAGGVKETQYF
size: many
J: TRBJ2-5
V: TRBV12-3/TRBV12-4
D: .

DNA: TGTGCCAGCAGCCCGACAGGGTGGTATGGCTACACCTTC
CDR3: CASSPTGWYGYTF
size: .
J: TRBJ1-2
V: TRBV7-9
D: TRBD1

DNA: TGTGCCAGCAGTTTCTCGGACCAAACTGAAGCTTTCTTT
CDR3: CASSFSDQTEAFF
size: few
J: TRBJ1-1
V: TRBV27
D: .

DNA: TGTGCCAGCAGCCATTCGGACAGGGGGCCTCGAGAGACCCAGTACTTC
CDR3: CASSHSDRGPRETQYF
size: .
J: TRBJ2-5
V: TRBV14
D: TRBD1

DNA: TGTGCCAGCAGTCTAAGTGCAGGGCCCCATCAGCCCCAGCATTTT
CDR3: CASSLSAGPHQPQHF
size: few
J: TRBJ1-5
V: TRBV27
D: .